The 15 T cell receptor beta chains reported below all come from one sample, sequenced in a study of cytomegalovirus exposure and HLA in healthy donors (dated by TCRdb to between 2016 and 2019). The library was prepared using the immunoSEQ multiplex PCR assay. A mixture of 60 forward primers for TCR Vbeta segments and 13 reverse primers for TCR Jbeta segments was used in the multiplex PCR. TCRdb re-hosts the immuneACCESS table, in-frame sequences only. Its copies lack some clones; in the studies checked, an unresolved V gene accounts for under half of them, and the cause for the rest is not known. The sample profile shows under 100,000 clones; roughly 80% of them were found once. The ten biggest clones cover roughly 2% of the sample. Sample: PBMCs. All receptors derive from a boy under 18 in good health and CMV-seronegative.

This chain uses TRBV7-8 with TRBJ1-5; D not certain. This CDR3 has 17 residues. Trimming left V 3 bases short and J 0 bases short, with 15 bases between. Germline loops: CDR1 SGHVS, CDR2 FQNEAQ. CDR3 protein: CASSFDPRQNSNQPQHF. In nucleotides, the CDR3 is TGTGCCAGCAGCTTCGATCCCAGGCAGAATAGCAATCAGCCCCAGCATTTT.

The rearrangement links TRBV19 to TRBJ1-2; possible D gene TRBD1, 6 bases. Germline V CDR1 and CDR2: LNHDA, SQIVND (reference sequence). The CDR3 consists of 14 residues. V lost 3 bases, J lost 2 bases, and 10 bases lay in between. CDR3 in DNA: TGTGCCAGTAGTATCACAGGGTACAACTATGGCTACACCTTC. Translated: CASSITGYNYGYTF.

CDR3 in DNA: TGTGCCATCAGCGTGCGGGTTCATGAGCAGTTCTTC. It translates to CAISVRVHEQFF. J is TRBJ2-1 and V is TRBV10-3, with D maybe TRBD2 (5 bases). V was shortened by 6 bases and J by 8 bases, with 11 bases between the two germline ends. The CDR3 runs 12 residues. The germline V gene encodes CDR1 ENHRY and CDR2 SYGVKD.

The rearrangement joins TRBV7-8 to TRBJ1-1; 8 positions match TRBD1. The V segment lost 5 bases and the J segment 0 bases; nucleotides outside the gene matches: 8. Germline lookup yields CDR1 SGHVS and CDR2 FQNEAQ. The CDR3 length is 16 residues. The DNA for the CDR3 is TGTGCCAGCAGCCCCCGGCCAGGGGGCTTGAACACTGAAGCTTTCTTT. It translates to CASSPRPGGLNTEAFF.

This clone occurred once. This chain links TRBV27 with TRBJ1-1; D may be TRBD1 (6 bases). With 6 bases removed from V and 0 bases from J, the gap between germline ends came to 14 bases. The CDR3 spans 15 residues. Germline V gives CDR1 MNHEY, CDR2 SMNVEV (reference sequence). CDR3 residues: CASRTARGMNTEAFF. The CDR3 bases are TGTGCCAGCAGAACCGCCAGGGGCATGAACACTGAAGCTTTCTTT.

The gene calls are TRBV6-5 and TRBJ2-7; possibly TRBD1 for D (6 bases). Per the germline V gene, CDR1 is MNHEY and CDR2 is SVGAGI. Trimming stripped 0 bases from V and 4 bases from J, with 13 bases between. The CDR3 has 15 amino acids. The DNA for the CDR3 is TGTGCCAGCAGTTACTCGCCGGGACACAAGTACGAGCAGTACTTC. Translated, it gives CASSYSPGHKYEQYF.

Only one count was recorded for this clone. The V and J genes are TRBV28 and TRBJ2-4, with 9 bases aligning to TRBD1. V lost 3 bases, J lost 6 bases, and 6 bases stayed unmatched. The CDR3 runs to 15 residues. Germline V gene sequence: CDR1 MDHEN, CDR2 SYDVKM. CDR3 sequence (DNA): TGTGCCAGCAGTTTTCCCGGGACAGGGTTAAACATTCAGTACTTC. As protein: CASSFPGTGLNIQYF.

V is TRBV7-9 and J is TRBJ1-2; D is perhaps TRBD1 (6 bases). Trimming left V 7 bases short and J 3 bases short, with 15 bases between. The CDR3 covers 14 residues. Per germline, CDR1 SEHNR and CDR2 FQNEAQ (reference sequence). The DNA of the CDR3 is TGTGCCAGCACCCCGGGGGGGCTTGACTATGGCTACACCTTC. Its protein product is CASTPGGLDYGYTF. Together with reference TRBV7-9 and TRBJ1-2, the CDR3 gives the full variable domain: DTGVSQNPRHKITKRGQNVTFRCDPISEHNRLYWYRQTLGQGPEFLTYFQNEAQLEKSRLLSDRFSAERPKGSFSTLEIQRTEQGDSAMYLCASTPGGLDYGYTFGSGTRLTVV.

The V call is TRBV4-1, the J call TRBJ2-4; the match to TRBD2 covers 12 bases. The V gene's germline CDR1 is MGHRA and CDR2 YSYEKL. The CDR3 runs 22 residues. The junction had 15 bases not matched to a gene; V was cut back by 0 bases and J by 0 bases. The CDR3, as DNA: TGCGCCAGCAGCCAAGATCGAGGTCTAGCGGGGGGGAACAAACTAGCCAAAAACATTCAGTACTTC. It is translated as CASSQDRGLAGGNKLAKNIQYF.

This chain connects TRBV4-3 to TRBJ2-7; 11 bases line up with TRBD1. The germline CDR1 and CDR2 sequences are LGHNA and YSLEER. V was clipped by 0 bases and J by 6 bases; unmatched bases: 4. The CDR3 consists of 15 residues. CDR3 protein: CASSQDRTGGGEQYF. CDR3 in DNA: TGCGCCAGCAGCCAAGATAGGACAGGGGGCGGCGAGCAGTACTTC.

The J gene is TRBJ1-1, the V gene TRBV19; D unclear. CDR1 is LNHDA and CDR2 is SQIVND in the germline V gene (reference sequence). This CDR3 spans 12 amino acids. Trimming shortened V by 4 bases and J by 7 bases, and 10 bases separated the two germline ends. CDR3: CASSRRQVEAFF. The DNA for the CDR3 is TGTGCCAGTAGTAGGCGGCAAGTTGAAGCTTTCTTT.

V is TRBV29-1 and J is TRBJ1-1, with a possible D match to TRBD1 (6 bases). Germline CDR1 SQVTM, CDR2 ANQGSEA. Between the trimmed V and J ends, which lost 6 bases and 4 bases, there was a span of 18 bases. CDR3 length equals 14 residues. CDR3 sequence: CSVEGVSRPTEAFF. Here the CDR3 DNA reads TGCAGCGTCGAGGGGGTTTCGAGACCCACTGAAGCTTTCTTT.

This rearrangement joins TRBV6-5 to TRBJ1-1; the D gene is possibly TRBD1 (5 bases). The CDR3 has 12 amino acids. With 6 bases removed from V and 8 bases from J, the gap between germline ends came to 13 bases. Germline V gene sequence: CDR1 MNHEY, CDR2 SVGAGI. The CDR3 is CASRQVVGEAFF. The DNA for the CDR3 is TGTGCCAGCAGACAGGTGGTGGGAGAAGCTTTCTTT.

This rearrangement joins TRBV10-2 to TRBJ2-5, with a possible D match to TRBD1 (6 bases). Between the trimmed V and J ends, which lost 4 bases and 7 bases, there was a span of 19 bases. Germline CDR1 and CDR2: WSHSY and SAAADI. This CDR3 is 15 amino acids long. The CDR3 is CASSGEGGTVGTQYF. For the CDR3, the DNA is TGCGCCAGCAGTGGAGAAGGGGGAACGGTCGGGACCCAGTACTTC.

This sequence joins TRBV7-6 and TRBJ2-1, with 7 bases lining up with TRBD2. This CDR3 has 17 residues. The germline V gene encodes CDR1 SGHVS and CDR2 FNYEAQ. V was clipped by 4 bases and J by 0 bases; unmatched bases: 9. CDR3: CASSSRLAASSYNEQFF. The CDR3 DNA follows: TGTGCCAGCAGCTCCAGACTAGCAGCGAGCTCCTACAATGAGCAGTTCTTC.